One T cell receptor beta chain is described in this entry. What it binds is unknown. The data belong to a study of cytomegalovirus exposure and HLA in healthy donors. The germline V and J ends were trimmed by 5 bases and 0 bases, with 17 bases remaining between them. Germline CDR1 and CDR2: SGHNT and YENEEA. This CDR3 is 17 amino acids long. Study conclusions and caveats: It was reportedly the case that the classifier diagnosed cytomegalovirus status with high specificity and sensitivity. It was 150 or so TCR beta chains that were listed as cytomegalovirus-associated.

Data came from immunoSEQ multiplex PCR; TCRdb stores just in-frame clones and leaves some out. The top ten clones hold 7.5% to 10% of a sample with some 150,000 clones, about 90% of them seen once. The chain recombines TRBV11-3 with TRBJ2-1, with a weak D call TRBD1 (5 bases). Material: PBMCs. The sequence was obtained from a woman in her late teens or twenties in good health and CMV-seropositive. The CDR3 region is CASSPGLGRSSYNEQFF. DNA for the CDR3: TGTGCCAGCAGCCCGGGTTTGGGGCGGAGCTCCTACAATGAGCAGTTCTTC.